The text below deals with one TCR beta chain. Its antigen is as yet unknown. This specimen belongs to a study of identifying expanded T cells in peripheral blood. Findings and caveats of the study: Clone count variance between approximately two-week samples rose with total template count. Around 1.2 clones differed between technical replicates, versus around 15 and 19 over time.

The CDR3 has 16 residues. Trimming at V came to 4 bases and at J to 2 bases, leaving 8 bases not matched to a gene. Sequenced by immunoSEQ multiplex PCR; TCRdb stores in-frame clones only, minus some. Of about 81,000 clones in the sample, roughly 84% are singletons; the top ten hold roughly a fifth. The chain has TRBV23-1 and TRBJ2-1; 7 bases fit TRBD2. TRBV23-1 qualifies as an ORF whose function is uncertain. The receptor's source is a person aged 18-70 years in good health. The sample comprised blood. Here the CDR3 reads CASSRGGSGPYNEQFF. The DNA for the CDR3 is TGCGCCAGCAGTCGCGGCGGGAGCGGACCCTACAATGAGCAGTTCTTC.